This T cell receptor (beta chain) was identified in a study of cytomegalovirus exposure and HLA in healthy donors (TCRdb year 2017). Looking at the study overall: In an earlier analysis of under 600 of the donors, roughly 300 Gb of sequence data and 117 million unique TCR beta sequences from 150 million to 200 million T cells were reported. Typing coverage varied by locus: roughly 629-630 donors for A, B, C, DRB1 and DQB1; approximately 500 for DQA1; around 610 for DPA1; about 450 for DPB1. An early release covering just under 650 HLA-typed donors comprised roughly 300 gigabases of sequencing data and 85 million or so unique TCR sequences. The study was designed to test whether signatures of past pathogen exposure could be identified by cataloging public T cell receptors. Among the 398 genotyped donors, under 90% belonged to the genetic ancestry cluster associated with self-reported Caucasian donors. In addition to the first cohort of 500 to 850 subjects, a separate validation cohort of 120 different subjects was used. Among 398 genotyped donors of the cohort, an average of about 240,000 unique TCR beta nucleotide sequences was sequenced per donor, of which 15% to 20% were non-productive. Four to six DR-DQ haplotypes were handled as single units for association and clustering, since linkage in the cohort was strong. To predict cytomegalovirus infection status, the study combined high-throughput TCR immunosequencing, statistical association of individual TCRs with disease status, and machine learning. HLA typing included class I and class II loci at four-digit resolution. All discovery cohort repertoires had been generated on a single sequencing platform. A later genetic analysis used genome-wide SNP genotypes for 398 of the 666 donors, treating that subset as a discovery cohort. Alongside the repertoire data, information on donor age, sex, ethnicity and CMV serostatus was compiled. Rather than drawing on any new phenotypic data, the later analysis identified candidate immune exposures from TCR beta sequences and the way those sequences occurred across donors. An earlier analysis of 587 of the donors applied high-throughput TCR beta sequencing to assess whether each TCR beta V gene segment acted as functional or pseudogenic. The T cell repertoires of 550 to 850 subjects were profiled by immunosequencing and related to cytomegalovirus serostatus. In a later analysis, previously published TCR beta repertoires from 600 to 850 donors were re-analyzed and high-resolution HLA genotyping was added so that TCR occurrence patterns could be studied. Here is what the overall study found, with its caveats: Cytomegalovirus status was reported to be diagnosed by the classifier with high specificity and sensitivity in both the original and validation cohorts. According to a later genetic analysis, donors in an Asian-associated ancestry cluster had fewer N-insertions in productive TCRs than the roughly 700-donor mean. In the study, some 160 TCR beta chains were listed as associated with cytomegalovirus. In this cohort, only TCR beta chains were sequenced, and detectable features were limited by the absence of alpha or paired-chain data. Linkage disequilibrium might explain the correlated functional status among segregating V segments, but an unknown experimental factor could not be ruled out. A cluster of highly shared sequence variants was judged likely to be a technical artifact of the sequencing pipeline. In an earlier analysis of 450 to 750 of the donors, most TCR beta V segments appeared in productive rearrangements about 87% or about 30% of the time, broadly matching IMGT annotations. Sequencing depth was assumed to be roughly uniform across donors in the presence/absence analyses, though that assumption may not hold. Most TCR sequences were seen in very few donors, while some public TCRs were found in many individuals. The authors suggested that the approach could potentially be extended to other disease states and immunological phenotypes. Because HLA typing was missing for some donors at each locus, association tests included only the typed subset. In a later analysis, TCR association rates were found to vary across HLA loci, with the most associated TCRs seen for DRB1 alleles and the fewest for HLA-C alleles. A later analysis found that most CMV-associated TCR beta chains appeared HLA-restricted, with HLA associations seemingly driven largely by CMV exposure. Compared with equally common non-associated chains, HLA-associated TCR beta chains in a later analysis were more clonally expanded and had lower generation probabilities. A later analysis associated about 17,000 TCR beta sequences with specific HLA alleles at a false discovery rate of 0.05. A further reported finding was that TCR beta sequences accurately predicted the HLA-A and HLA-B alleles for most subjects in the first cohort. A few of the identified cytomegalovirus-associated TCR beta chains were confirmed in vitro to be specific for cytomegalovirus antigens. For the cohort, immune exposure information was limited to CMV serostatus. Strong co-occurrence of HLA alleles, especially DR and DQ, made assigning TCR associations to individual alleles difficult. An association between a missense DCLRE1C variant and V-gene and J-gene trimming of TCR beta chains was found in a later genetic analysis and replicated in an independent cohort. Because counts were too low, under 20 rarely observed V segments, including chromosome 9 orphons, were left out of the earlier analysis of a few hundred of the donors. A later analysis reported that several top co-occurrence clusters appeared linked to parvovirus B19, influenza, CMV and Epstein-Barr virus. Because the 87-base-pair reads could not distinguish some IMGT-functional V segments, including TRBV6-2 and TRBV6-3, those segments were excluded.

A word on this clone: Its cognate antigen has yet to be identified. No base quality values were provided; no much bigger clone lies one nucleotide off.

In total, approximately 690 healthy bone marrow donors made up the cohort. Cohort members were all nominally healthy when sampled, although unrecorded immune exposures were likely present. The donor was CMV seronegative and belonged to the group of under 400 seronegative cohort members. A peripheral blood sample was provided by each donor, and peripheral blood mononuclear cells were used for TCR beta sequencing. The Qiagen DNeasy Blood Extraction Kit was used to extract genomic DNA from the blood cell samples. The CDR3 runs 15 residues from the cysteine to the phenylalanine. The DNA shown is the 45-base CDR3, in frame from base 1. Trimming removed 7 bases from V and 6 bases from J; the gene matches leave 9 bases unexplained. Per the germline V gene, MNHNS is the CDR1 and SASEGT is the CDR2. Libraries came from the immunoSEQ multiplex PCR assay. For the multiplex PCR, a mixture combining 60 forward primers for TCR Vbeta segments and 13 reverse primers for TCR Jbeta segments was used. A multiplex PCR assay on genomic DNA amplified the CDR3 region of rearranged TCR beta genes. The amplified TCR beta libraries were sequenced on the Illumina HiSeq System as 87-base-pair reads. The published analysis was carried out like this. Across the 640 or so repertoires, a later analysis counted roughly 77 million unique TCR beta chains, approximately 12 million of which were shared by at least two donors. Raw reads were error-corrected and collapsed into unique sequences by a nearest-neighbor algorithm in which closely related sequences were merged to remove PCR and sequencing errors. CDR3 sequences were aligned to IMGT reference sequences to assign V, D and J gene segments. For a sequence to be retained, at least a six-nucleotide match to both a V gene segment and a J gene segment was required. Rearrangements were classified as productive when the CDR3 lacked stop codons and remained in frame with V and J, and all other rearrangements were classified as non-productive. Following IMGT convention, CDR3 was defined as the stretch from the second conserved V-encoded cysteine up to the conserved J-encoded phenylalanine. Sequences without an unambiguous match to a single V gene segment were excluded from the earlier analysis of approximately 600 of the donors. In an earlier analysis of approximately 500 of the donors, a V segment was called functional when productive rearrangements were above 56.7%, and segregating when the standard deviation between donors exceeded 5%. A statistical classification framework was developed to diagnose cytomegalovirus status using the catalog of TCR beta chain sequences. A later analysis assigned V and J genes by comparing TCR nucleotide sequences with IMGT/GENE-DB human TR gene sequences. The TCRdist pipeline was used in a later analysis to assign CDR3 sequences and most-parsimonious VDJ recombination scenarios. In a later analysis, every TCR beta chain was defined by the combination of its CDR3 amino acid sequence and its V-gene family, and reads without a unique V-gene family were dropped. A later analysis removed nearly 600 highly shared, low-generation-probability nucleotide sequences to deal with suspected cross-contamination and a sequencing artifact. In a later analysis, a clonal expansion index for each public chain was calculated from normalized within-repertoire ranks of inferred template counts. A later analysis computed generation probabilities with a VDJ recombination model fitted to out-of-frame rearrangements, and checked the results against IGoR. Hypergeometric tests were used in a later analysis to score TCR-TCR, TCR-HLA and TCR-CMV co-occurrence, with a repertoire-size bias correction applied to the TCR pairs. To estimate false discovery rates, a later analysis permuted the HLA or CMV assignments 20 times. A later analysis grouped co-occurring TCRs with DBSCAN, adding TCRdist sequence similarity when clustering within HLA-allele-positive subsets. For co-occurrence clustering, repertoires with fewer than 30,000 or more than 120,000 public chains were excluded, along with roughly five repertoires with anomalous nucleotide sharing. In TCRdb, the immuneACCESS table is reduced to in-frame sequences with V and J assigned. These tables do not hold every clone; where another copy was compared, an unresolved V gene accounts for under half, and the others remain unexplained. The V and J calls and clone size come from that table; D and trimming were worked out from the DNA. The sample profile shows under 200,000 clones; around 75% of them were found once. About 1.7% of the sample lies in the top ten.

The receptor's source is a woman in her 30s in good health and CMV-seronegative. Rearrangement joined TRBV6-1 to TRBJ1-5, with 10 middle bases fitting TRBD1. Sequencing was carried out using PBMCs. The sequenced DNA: TGTGCCAGCACCCTCCGGGACAGGGGTCGTCAGCCCCAGCATTTT. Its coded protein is CASTLRDRGRQPQHF.